The 5 T cell receptor beta chains listed next were all sequenced from one sample in a study of blood T cell repertoires in COVID-19. Only in-frame clones appear in the TCRdb table, and some are missing; sequencing was by immunoSEQ multiplex PCR. This table holds more than 95,000 clones, 70% to 90% found once. Sequencing used peripheral blood. Receptors originate from a human donor in a cohort sampled during active COVID-19.

The chain links TRBV28 to TRBJ1-2; 8 positions agree with TRBD1. The germline gives CDR1 MDHEN, CDR2 SYDVKM. This CDR3 has 15 residues. V trimming: 3 bases; J trimming: 4 bases; junction bases outside the gene matches: 7. The CDR3 here is CASSFGGQVGYGYTF. DNA of the CDR3: TGTGCCAGCAGTTTTGGGGGACAGGTCGGCTATGGCTACACCTTC.

The gene calls are TRBV4-1 and TRBJ1-2; the D is unclear. The V end lost 3 bases, the J end lost 0 bases, and 14 bases lay between the germline ends. Per the germline V gene, CDR1 is MGHRA and CDR2 is YSYEKL. The CDR3 is 16 residues long. In DNA, the CDR3 is TGCGCCAGCAGCCACGAGGGCCTAAGTTCTAACTATGGCTACACCTTC. Amino acid sequence: CASSHEGLSSNYGYTF.

In this sample, this clone turned up a few times. The chain carries TRBV6-6 and TRBJ2-7, with D maybe TRBD2 (5 bases). The V gene lost 8 bases and the J gene lost 4 bases, with 15 bases spanning the gap. Per the germline V gene, CDR1 is MNHNY and CDR2 is SVGAGI (reference sequence). This CDR3 is built from 13 residues. The CDR3 loop is CASSRGPTYEQYF. For the CDR3, the DNA is TGTGCCAGCTCTCGGGGTCCCACATACGAGCAGTACTTC.

The chain uses TRBV5-4 and TRBJ2-5; TRBD2 matches at 16 bases. Germline-derived CDR1 and CDR2 are SGHNT and YYREEE (reference sequence). The CDR3 spans 17 residues. V shed 4 bases and J 3 bases; nucleotides not matched to a gene: 6. In DNA form, the CDR3 reads TGTGCCAGCAGCCCGGGACTAGCGGGAGGGCCGGAAGAGACCCAGTACTTC. Residues: CASSPGLAGGPEETQYF.

The chain is built from TRBV5-6 and TRBJ2-3, with TRBD2 as a possible D gene (5 bases). Deletions cut 4 bases from V and 3 bases from J, with 9 bases between. Germline V gives CDR1 SGHDT, CDR2 YYEEEE. This CDR3 is 13 amino acids long. The CDR3 nucleotides read TGTGCCAGCAGCCGGTCGGGGACAGATACGCAGTATTTT. Its protein product is CASSRSGTDTQYF. Full variable domain (rest looked up from reference TRBV5-6 and TRBJ2-3): DAGVTQSPTHLIKTRGQQVTLRCSPKSGHDTVSWYQQALGQGPQFIFQYYEEEERQRGNFPDRFSGHQFPNYSSELNVNALLLGDSALYLCASSRSGTDTQYFGPGTRLTVL.